These 3 T cell receptor beta chains were all obtained from the same sample, sequenced in a study of OX40 agonist ivuxolimab in advanced cancers. The data were produced by immunoSEQ multiplex PCR, yet TCRdb's version contains in-frame clones alone and is incomplete. In the table there are over 25,000 clones, about three quarters of which are singletons. Sequences were derived from CD4+ or CD8+ T cells sorted from blood, sampled in a trial of the OX40 agonist ivuxolimab. These receptors were collected from an adult with an advanced solid tumor such as melanoma, head and neck, liver or kidney cancer.

V usage is TRBV19 and J usage is TRBJ2-7; D call uncertain. This CDR3 has 12 amino acids. Germline values: CDR1 LNHDA, CDR2 SQIVND (reference sequence). The ends were cut back, 5 bases at V and 5 bases at J, with 10 bases in the middle. Written as DNA, the CDR3 is TGTGCCAGTAGTCCTCCGGACGACGAGCAGTACTTC. Translated, it gives CASSPPDDEQYF.

The V call is TRBV19, the J call TRBJ1-6; 9 bases are a match to TRBD1. The V gene's germline CDR1 is LNHDA and CDR2 SQIVND (reference sequence). V dropped 8 bases and J dropped 6; count of bases not matched to a gene: 8. The CDR3 length is 15 residues. This CDR3 reads CASGLGTGPNSPLHF. The CDR3 region has the DNA TGTGCCAGTGGATTAGGGACAGGGCCTAATTCACCCCTCCACTTT.

The DNA of the CDR3 is TGTGCCAGCAGCTTGCCGGGGGCCCCCTCCTACAATGAGCAGTTCTTC. This gives the protein CASSLPGAPSYNEQFF. The gene calls are TRBV5-4 and TRBJ2-1; possibly TRBD1 or TRBD2 for D (6 bases each). This CDR3 has 16 amino acids. Germline V gene lookup returns CDR1 SGHNT and CDR2 YYREEE (reference sequence). The V and J ends lost 1 base and 0 bases respectively, with 11 bases between them.